The sequence of this T cell receptor beta chain was determined in a study of blood T cell repertoires in COVID-19. Background on the study: The analysed material was cDNA or gDNA that came from T cells, B-cell-depleted T cells, or PBMCs.

Repertoires were generated with immunoSEQ multiplex PCR, while TCRdb's copy carries only in-frame clones and drops some. The sample yields about 190,000 clones, roughly 82% seen once. Cohorts were determined from participant-reported clinical history. This clone has a single count. This CDR3 is 15 amino acids long. Germline loops: CDR1 LGHNA, CDR2 YNFKEQ. V dropped 2 bases and J dropped 7; count of bases not matched to a gene: 7. The source material was PBMCs or T cells enriched from blood (not recorded which). The rearrangement joins TRBV4-2 to TRBJ2-7; 11 bases fit TRBD1. This clonotype was sampled from a man aged 40-50 years with acute COVID-19. The CDR3 DNA reads TGTGCCAGCAGCCAAAGGACAGGGGGCACTTCAGAGCAGTACTTC. Encoded protein: CASSQRTGGTSEQYF.